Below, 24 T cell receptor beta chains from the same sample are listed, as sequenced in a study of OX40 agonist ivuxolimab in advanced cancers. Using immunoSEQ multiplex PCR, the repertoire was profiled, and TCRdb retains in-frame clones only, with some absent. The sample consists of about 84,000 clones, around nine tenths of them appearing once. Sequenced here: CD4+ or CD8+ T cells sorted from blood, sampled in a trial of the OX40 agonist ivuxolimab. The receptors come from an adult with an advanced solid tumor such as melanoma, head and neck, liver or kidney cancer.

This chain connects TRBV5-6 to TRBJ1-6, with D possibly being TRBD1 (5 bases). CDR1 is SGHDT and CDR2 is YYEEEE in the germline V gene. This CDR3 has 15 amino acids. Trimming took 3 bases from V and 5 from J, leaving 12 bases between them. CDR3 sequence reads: CASSWGVGDNSPLHF. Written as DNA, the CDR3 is TGTGCCAGCAGCTGGGGGGTTGGGGATAATTCACCCCTCCACTTT.

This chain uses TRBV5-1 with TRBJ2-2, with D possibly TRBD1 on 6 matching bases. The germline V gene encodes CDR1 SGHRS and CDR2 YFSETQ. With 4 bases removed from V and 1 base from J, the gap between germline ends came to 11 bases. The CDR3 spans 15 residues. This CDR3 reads CASSRDRMNTGELFF. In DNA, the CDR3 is TGCGCCAGCAGCCGAGACAGGATGAACACCGGGGAGCTGTTTTTT.

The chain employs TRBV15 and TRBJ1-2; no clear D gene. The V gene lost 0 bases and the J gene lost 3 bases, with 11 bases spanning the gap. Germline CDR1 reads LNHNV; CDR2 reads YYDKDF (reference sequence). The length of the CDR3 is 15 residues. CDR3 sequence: CATSRDLNSYYGYTF. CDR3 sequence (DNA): TGTGCCACCAGCAGAGATCTGAATTCTTACTATGGCTACACCTTC.

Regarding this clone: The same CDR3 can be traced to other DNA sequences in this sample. The CDR3 DNA sequence: TGTGCCAGTAGTTCCCGGGGCCCCTACTCTGGAAACACCATATATTTT. It yields the protein CASSSRGPYSGNTIYF. The genes are TRBV19 and TRBJ1-3, with a tentative D call TRBD1 (5 bases). Looked up from germline, CDR1 is LNHDA and CDR2 is SQIVND (reference sequence). The CDR3 runs 16 residues. V was pared by 5 bases and J by 0 bases, with 14 bases between.

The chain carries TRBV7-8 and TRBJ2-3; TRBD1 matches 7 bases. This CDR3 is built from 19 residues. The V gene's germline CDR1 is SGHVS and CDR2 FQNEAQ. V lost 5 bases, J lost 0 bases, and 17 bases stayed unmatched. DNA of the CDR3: TGTGCCAGCAGCCGAATCGAGAGGGGGCGTCTAGAAAGCACAGATACGCAGTATTTT. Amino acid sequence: CASSRIERGRLESTDTQYF.

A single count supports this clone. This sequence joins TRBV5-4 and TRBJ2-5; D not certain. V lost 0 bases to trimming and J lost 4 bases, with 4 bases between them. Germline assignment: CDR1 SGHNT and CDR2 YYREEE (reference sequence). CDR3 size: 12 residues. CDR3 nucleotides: TGTGCCAGCAGCTTGGCCGGAGAGACCCAGTACTTC. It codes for CASSLAGETQYF.

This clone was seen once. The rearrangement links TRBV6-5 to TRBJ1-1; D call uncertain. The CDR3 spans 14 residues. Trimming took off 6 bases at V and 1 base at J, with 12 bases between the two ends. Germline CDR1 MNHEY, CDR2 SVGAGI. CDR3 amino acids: CASREAGRNTEAFF. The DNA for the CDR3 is TGTGCCAGCAGGGAGGCCGGACGGAACACTGAAGCTTTCTTT.

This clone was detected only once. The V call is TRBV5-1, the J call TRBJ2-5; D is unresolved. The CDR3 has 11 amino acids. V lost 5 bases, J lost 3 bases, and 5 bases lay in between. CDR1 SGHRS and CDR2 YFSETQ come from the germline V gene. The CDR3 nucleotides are TGCGCCAGCAGGGTCGAAGAGACCCAGTACTTC. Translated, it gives CASRVEETQYF.

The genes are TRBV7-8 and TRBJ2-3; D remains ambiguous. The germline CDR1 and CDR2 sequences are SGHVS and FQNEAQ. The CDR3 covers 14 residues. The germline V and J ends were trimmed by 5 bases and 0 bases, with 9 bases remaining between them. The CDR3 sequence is CASSPGLSTDTQYF. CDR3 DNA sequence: TGTGCCAGCAGCCCCGGGCTTAGCACAGATACGCAGTATTTT.

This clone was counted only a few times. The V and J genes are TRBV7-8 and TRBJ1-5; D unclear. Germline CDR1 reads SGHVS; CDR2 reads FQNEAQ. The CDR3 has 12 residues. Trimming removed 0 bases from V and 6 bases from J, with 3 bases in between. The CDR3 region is CASSLAGQPQHF. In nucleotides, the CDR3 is TGTGCCAGCAGCTTAGCCGGTCAGCCCCAGCATTTT.

In DNA, the CDR3 is TGTGCCTGGAGTGGGGTTAATTCACCCCTCCACTTT. Translated, it gives CAWSGVNSPLHF. V gene TRBV30 combines with J gene TRBJ1-6; the D is unclear. Trimming cost V 1 base and J 6 bases, with 4 bases left between them. From germline, CDR1 is GTSNPN and CDR2 SVGIG (reference sequence). The CDR3 runs 12 residues.

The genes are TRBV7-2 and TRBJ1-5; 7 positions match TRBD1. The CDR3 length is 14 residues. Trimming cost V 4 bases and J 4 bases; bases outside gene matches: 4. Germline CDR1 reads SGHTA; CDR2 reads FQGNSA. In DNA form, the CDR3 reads TGTGCCAGCAGCTCAAGACAGGGTAATCAGCCCCAGCATTTT. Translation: CASSSRQGNQPQHF.

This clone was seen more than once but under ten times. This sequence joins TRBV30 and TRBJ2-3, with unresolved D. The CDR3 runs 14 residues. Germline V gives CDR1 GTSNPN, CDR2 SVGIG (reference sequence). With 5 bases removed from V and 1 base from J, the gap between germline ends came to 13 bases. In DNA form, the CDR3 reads TGTGCCTGGGACATAGGGTCGGGCACAGATACGCAGTATTTT. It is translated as CAWDIGSGTDTQYF.

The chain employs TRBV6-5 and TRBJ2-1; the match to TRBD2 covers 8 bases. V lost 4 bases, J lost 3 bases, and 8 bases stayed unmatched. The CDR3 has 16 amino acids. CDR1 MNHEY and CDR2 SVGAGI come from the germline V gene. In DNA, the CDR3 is TGTGCCAGCAGTTCCCTGGGGCGGGGGGTCTACAATGAGCAGTTCTTC. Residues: CASSSLGRGVYNEQFF.

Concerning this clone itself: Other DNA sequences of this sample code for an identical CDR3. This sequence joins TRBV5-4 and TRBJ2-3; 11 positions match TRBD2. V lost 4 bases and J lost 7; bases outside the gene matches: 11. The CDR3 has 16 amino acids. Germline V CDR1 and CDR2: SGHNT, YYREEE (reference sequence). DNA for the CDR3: TGTGCCAGCAGCCACGGGACTAGCGGAGGGGCAAATACGCAGTATTTT. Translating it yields CASSHGTSGGANTQYF.

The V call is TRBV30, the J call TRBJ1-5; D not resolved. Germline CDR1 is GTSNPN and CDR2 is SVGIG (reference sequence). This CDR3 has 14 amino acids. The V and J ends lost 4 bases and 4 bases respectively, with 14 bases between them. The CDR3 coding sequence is TGTGCCTGGAATGGCGAGGGCAGTAATCAGCCCCAGCATTTT. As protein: CAWNGEGSNQPQHF.

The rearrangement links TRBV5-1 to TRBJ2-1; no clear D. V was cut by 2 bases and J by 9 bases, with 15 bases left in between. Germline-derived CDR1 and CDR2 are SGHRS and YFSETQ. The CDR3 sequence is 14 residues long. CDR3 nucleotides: TGCGCCAGCAGCTTAGCCGGGCAATCCAGTGAGCAGTTCTTC. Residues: CASSLAGQSSEQFF. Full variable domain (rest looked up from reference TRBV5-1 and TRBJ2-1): KAGVTQTPRYLIKTRGQQVTLSCSPISGHRSVSWYQQTPGQGLQFLFEYFSETQRNKGNFPGRFSGRQFSNSRSEMNVSTLELGDSALYLCASSLAGQSSEQFFGPGTRLTVL.

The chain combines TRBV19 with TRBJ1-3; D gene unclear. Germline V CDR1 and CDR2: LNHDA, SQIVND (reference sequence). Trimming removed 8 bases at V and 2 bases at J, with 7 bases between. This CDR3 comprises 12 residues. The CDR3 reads CASATPGNTIYF. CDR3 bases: TGTGCCAGTGCTACCCCTGGAAACACCATATATTTT.

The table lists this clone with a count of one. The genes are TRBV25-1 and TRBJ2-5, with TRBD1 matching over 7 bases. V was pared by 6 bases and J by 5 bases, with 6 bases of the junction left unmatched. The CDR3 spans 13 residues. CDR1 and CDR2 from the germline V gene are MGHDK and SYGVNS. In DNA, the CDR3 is TGTGCCAGCAGAGAGACAGGGTGGGAGACCCAGTACTTC. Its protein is CASRETGWETQYF.

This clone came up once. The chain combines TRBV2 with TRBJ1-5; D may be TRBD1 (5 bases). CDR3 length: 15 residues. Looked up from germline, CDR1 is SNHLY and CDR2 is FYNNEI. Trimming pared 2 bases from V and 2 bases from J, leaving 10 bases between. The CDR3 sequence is CASSEPGGGNQPQHF. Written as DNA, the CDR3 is TGTGCCAGCAGTGAACCGGGAGGGGGCAATCAGCCCCAGCATTTT.

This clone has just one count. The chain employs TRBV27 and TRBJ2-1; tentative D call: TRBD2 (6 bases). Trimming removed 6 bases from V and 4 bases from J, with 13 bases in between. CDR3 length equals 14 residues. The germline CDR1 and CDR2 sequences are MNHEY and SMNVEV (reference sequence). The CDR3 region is CASSLWGEYNEQFF. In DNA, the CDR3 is TGTGCCAGCAGCCTGTGGGGGGAATACAATGAGCAGTTCTTC.

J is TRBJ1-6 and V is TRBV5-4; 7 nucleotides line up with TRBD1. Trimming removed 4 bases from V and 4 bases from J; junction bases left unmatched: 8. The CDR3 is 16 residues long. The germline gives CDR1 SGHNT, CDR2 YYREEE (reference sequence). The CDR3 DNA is TGTGCCAGCAGCGGAGGGACAGATACTTATAATTCACCCCTCCACTTT. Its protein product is CASSGGTDTYNSPLHF.

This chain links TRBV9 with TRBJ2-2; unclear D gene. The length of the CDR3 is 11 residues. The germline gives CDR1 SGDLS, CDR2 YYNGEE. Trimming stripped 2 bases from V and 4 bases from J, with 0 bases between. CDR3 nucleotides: TGTGCCAGCAGCGTCACCGGGGAGCTGTTTTTT. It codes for CASSVTGELFF.

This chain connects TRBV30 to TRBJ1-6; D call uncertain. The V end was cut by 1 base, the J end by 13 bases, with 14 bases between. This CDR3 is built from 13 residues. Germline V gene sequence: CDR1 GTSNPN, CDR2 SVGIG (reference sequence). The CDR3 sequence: CAWSEGPGKPLHF. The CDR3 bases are TGTGCCTGGAGTGAAGGGCCCGGAAAGCCCCTCCACTTT.